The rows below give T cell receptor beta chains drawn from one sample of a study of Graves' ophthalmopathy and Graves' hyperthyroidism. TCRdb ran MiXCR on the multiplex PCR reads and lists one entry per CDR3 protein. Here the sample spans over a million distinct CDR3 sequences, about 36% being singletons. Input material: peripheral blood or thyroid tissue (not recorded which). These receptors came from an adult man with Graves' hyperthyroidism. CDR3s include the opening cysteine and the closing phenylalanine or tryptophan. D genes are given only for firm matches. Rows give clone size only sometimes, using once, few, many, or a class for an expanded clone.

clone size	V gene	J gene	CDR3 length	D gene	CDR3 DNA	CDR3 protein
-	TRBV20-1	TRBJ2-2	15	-	TGCAGTGCCATCGATTCGGGACAGAACACCGGGGAGCTGTTTTTT	CSAIDSGQNTGELFF
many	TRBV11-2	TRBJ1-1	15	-	TGTGCCAGCAGCTTGTATTCAGGGGCGAACACTGAAGCTTTCTTT	CASSLYSGANTEAFF
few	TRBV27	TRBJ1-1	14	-	TGTGCCAGCAGTCCAGACGTTCGGAACACTGAAGCTTTCTTT	CASSPDVRNTEAFF
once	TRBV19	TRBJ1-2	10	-	TGTGCAGAAGGTGTCTATGGCTACACCTTC	CAEGVYGYTF
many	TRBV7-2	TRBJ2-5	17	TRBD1	TGTGCCAGCAGCACCCTAAATGCGGGACAGGGAGGGGAGACCCAGTACTTC	CASSTLNAGQGGETQYF
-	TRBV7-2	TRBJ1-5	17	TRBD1	TGTGCCAGCAGCTTAGTATTGGACAGGGTGACCAATCAGCCCCAGCATTTT	CASSLVLDRVTNQPQHF
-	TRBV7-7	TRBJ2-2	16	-	TGTGCCAGCAGCTTTAATCTTCGGGGTACTGGGGGGGAGCTGTTTTTT	CASSFNLRGTGGELFF
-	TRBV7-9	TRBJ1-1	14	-	TGTGCCAGCAGCTTAATGGCCCCGCCTAGAGAAGCTTTCTTT	CASSLMAPPREAFF
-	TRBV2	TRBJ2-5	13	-	TGTGCCAGCAGTGGGGACATACAAGAGACCCAGTACTTC	CASSGDIQETQYF
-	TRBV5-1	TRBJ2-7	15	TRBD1	TGCGCCAGCAGCTTCGACAGGGGTTTGAACTACGAGCAGTACTTC	CASSFDRGLNYEQYF
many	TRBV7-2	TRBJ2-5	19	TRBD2	TGTGCCAGCAGCCGAATTGTAGCGGGTCAAAGTAAAGGGTGGGAGACCCAGTACTTC	CASSRIVAGQSKGWETQYF
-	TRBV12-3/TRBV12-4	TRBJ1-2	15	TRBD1	TGTGCCAGCAGTGCCGGACAGGAAGAAAACTATGGCTACACCTTC	CASSAGQEENYGYTF
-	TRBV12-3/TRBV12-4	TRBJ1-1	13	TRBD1	TGTGCCAGCAGGGGACAGGGGGCACCTGAAGCTTTCTTT	CASRGQGAPEAFF
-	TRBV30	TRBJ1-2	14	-	TGTGCCTGGAGTTCAACAACAGGGTACTATGGCTACACCTTC	CAWSSTTGYYGYTF
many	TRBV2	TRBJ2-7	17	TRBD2	TGTGCCAGCAGTGAGTTTGGACTAGCGGGGGTTCCATCCGAGCAGTACTTC	CASSEFGLAGVPSEQYF
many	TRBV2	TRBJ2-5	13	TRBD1	TGTGCCAGCAACAGACAGGGTGCGAAGACCCAGTACTTC	CASNRQGAKTQYF
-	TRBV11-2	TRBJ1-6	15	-	TGTGCCAGCAGCCCAGGGCTGGACTCCAATTCACCCCTCCACTTT	CASSPGLDSNSPLHF
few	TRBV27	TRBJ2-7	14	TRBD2	TGTGCCAGCAGGACAGCGGGAGGTTGGGACGAGCAGTACTTC	CASRTAGGWDEQYF
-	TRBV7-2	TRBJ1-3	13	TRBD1	TGTGCCAGCACTCCGAGACAGGGTAACACCATATATTTT	CASTPRQGNTIYF
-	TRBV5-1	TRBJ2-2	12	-	TGCGCCAGCAGCTTTAATTCCGGGGAGCTGTTTTTT	CASSFNSGELFF
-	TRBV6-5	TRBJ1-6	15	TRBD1	TGTGCCAGCAAGGGACAGCCAAACAACGTCACCTCGATCCACTTT	CASKGQPNNVTSIHF